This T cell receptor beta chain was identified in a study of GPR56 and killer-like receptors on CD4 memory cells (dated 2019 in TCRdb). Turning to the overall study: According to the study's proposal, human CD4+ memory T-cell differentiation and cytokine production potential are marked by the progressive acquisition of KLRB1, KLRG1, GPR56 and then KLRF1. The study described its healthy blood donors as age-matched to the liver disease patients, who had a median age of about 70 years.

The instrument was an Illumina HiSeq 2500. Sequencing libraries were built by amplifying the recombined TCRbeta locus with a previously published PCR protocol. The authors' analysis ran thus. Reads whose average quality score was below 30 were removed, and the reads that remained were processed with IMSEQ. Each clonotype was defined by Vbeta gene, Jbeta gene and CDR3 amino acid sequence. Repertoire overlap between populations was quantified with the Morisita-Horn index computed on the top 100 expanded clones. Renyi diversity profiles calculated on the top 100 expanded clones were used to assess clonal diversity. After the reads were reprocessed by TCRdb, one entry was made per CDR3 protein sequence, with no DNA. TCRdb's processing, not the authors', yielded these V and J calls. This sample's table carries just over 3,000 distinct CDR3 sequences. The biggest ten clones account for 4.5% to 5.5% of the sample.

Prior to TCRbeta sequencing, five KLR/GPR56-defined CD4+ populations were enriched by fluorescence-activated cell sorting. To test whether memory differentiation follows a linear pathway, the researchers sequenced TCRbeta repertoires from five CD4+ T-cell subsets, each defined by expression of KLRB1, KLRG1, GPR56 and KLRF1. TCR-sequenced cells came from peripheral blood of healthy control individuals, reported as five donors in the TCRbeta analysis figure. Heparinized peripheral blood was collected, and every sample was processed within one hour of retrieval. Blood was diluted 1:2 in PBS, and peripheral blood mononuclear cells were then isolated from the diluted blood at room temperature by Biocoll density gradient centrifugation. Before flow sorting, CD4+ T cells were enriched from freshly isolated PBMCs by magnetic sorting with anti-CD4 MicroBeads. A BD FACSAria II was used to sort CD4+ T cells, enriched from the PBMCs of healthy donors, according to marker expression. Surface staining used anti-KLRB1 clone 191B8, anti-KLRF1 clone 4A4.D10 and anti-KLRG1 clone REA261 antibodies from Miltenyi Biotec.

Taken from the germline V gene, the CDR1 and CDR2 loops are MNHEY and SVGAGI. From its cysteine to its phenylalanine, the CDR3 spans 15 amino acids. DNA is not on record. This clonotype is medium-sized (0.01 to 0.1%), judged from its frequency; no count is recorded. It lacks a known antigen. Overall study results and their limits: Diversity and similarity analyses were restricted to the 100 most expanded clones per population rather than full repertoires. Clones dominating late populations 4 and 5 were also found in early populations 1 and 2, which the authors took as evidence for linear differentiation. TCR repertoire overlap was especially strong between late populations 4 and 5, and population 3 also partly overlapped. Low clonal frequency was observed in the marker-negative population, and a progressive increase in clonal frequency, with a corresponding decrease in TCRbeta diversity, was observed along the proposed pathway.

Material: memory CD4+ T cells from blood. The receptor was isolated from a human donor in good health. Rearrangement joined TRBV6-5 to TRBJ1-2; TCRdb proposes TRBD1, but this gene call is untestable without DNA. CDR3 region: CASRPFLGQGYGYTF.